This T cell receptor beta chain was sequenced for a study of blood T cell repertoires in COVID-19. Libraries were prepared by immunoSEQ multiplex PCR; TCRdb keeps only in-frame clonotypes and omits some of them. The sample has 140,000 to 150,000 clones, less than 90% seen once. This clone has just a few counts. The CDR3 is 16 residues long. V lost 0 bases and J lost 0, with 11 bases in between. Germline V CDR1 and CDR2: MGHRA, YSYEKL. The receptor was derived from a human donor in a cohort sampled during active COVID-19. Sequencing was carried out using peripheral blood. The chain combines TRBV4-1 with TRBJ1-1; perhaps TRBD1 as D (5 bases). Written as DNA, the CDR3 is TGCGCCAGCAGCCAAGAGGGGAAGGGGATGAACACTGAAGCTTTCTTT. Residues: CASSQEGKGMNTEAFF.